This T cell receptor beta chain appears in the sequencing data of a study of technical replicates of blood from a handful of donors. V lost 4 bases and J lost 0; bases outside the gene matches: 9. This CDR3 comprises 17 residues. Germline V lookup: CDR1 MGHRA, CDR2 YSYEKL. Generated by immunoSEQ multiplex PCR, the TCRdb table keeps only in-frame clones and is missing some. The sample includes 70,000 or so clones, over 80% of them seen just once. The sequenced sample consisted of PBMCs. This sequence joins TRBV4-1 and TRBJ1-1, with 9 bases aligning to TRBD1. The sequence was collected from a human donor in good health. Some clones in this sample may be carry-over from other donors' samples. CDR3 coding DNA: TGCGCCAGCAGCCTTCACAGGGGGCAGGGGGTGAACACTGAAGCTTTCTTT. This translates into CASSLHRGQGVNTEAFF.